The rows below give T cell receptor beta chains drawn from one sample of a study of T-cell reconstitution after alpha-beta-depleted transplantation in children. TCRdb passed the PCR reads through MiXCR, listing each CDR3 protein once. The sample holds some 290,000 distinct CDR3 sequences; 9.5% to 10% are singletons and the top ten take roughly 9.1%. The input for sequencing was PBMCs from the stem cell graft donor, taken from the stem cell graft. The receptors here all came from a human donor who donated a stem cell graft to a child with SCID. Each CDR3 is given without its conserved first and last residue.

V	J	CDR3
TRBV2	TRBJ2-3	ASSEPLMSGGADTQY
TRBV20-1	TRBJ1-5	SARSPVGGQPQH
TRBV10-3	TRBJ2-3	AISPGGSIDTQY
TRBV7-2	TRBJ1-2	ASSPRTSGYT
TRBV25-1	TRBJ1-4	ASSGGIFRLF
TRBV2	TRBJ2-1	ASRASGVYNEQF
TRBV12-3/TRBV12-4	TRBJ1-2	ASSLFDRAYGYT
TRBV12-3/TRBV12-4	TRBJ2-1	ASSPPGQGIGYNEQF
TRBV5-1	TRBJ2-5	ASSLYQGLQETQY
TRBV10-2	TRBJ2-5	ASSESGLVQETQY
TRBV12-3/TRBV12-4	TRBJ2-4	ASSLERYLQY
TRBV20-1	TRBJ1-1	SASSGLWNTEAF
TRBV5-8	TRBJ1-2	AMGPGLNYGYT
TRBV12-3/TRBV12-4	TRBJ2-7	ASSLGRLGEQY
TRBV6-1	TRBJ2-7	ASTSVSSYEQY
TRBV18	TRBJ2-5	ASSPPWLAADQY
TRBV20-1	TRBJ2-3	SANSERSDTQY
TRBV12-3/TRBV12-4	TRBJ2-3	ASSSRLAGTFTDTQY
TRBV19	TRBJ2-3	ASSTQVAGLPY
TRBV4-2	TRBJ2-5	ASSQEERGETQY
TRBV18	TRBJ2-7	ASSPGTRPYEQY
TRBV7-8	TRBJ2-3	ASSLAETGVDTQY
TRBV7-2	TRBJ2-1	ASSSPRGNEQF
TRBV7-8	TRBJ1-5	ASSLNRLFWDQPQH
TRBV12-3/TRBV12-4	TRBJ1-2	ASSPWDYGYT
TRBV6-5	TRBJ1-3	ASSYSSPSGNTIY
TRBV24-1	TRBJ2-3	ATSVGTGLAQY
TRBV10-3	TRBJ2-1	AISHRDYGGEQF
TRBV20-1	TRBJ1-6	SARTGGNNSPLH
TRBV18	TRBJ2-2	ASSPPAATGELF